Listed here are 32 T cell receptor beta chains from one sample, sequenced in a study. In TCRdb, the 5' RACE reads were re-called with MiXCR into one record per CDR3 protein. The table includes about 32,000 distinct CDR3 sequences, around a quarter detected once. Sequencing was carried out using memory CD4+ T cells sorted from blood. Subset given: memory CD4+ T cells, CD4+CD45RO+CD25-. These receptors were obtained from a female donor with breast cancer.

The chain is built from TRBV12-3 or TRBV12-4 and TRBJ2-2; TRBD1 matches at 7 bases. The CDR3 runs to 15 residues. Germline trimming cut 3 bases from V and 1 base from J; bases unmatched to any gene: 2. The CDR3 here is CASSFRTGNTGELFF. CDR3 DNA sequence: TGTGCCAGCAGTTTTCGGACAGGGAACACCGGGGAGCTGTTTTTT.

At least ten counts were recorded for this clonotype. This chain links TRBV20-1 with TRBJ2-3, with TRBD2 identical over 9 bases. V shed 3 bases and J 1 base; nucleotides not matched to a gene: 5. The germline V gene has CDR1 DFQATT and CDR2 SNEGSKA (reference sequence). This CDR3 contains 15 residues. Here the CDR3 reads CSARWREGGTDTQYF. The CDR3, as DNA: TGCAGTGCTAGGTGGCGGGAGGGTGGCACAGATACGCAGTATTTT.

As concerns this clonotype: Its ends do not fully match the called genes, so a read error is possible. The gene calls are TRBV3-1 and TRBJ2-5; 9 bases fit TRBD1. The CDR3 runs 16 residues. The V gene's germline CDR1 is LGHDT and CDR2 YNNKEL (reference sequence). CDR3 sequence (DNA): TGCGCCAGCGGCTTATCCGGGACAGGGTACCAAGAGACCCAGTACTTC. Residues: CASGLSGTGYQETQYF.

The sample holds many counts of this clonotype. The chain joins TRBV7-6 to TRBJ2-7, with 10 nucleotides matching TRBD1. J gave up 4 bases and V 4 bases, and 4 bases lay outside the gene matches. The CDR3 consists of 14 residues. CDR1 SGHVS and CDR2 FNYEAQ come from the germline V gene. Here the CDR3 reads CASSYSGQGYEQYF. DNA of the CDR3: TGTGCCAGCAGCTACTCGGGACAGGGGTACGAGCAGTACTTC.

This clonotype came up a few times. This sequence joins TRBV7-2 and TRBJ2-6; D is possibly TRBD1 (7 bases). This CDR3 comprises 18 residues. Looked up from germline, CDR1 is SGHTA and CDR2 is FQGNSA. V was shortened by 5 bases and J by 4 bases, with 21 bases between the two germline ends. This CDR3 reads CASSRAGQTFGGANVLTF. DNA of the CDR3: TGTGCCAGCAGCCGCGCGGGACAGACCTTCGGGGGGGCCAACGTCCTGACTTTC. The full variable domain, with the rest looked up from reference TRBV7-2 and TRBJ2-6, is GAGVSQSPSNKVTEKGKDVELRCDPISGHTALYWYRQSLGQGLEFLIYFQGNSAPDKSGLPSDRFSAERTGGSVSTLTIQRTQQEDSAVYLCASSRAGQTFGGANVLTFGAGSRLTVL.

For this clonotype: A much larger clone sits a single nucleotide away, making a read error possible. The V call is TRBV27, the J call TRBJ1-5, with 7 bases matching TRBD1. J lost 6 bases, V lost 3 bases, and 5 bases had no gene match. This CDR3 comprises 14 residues. CDR1 is MNHEY and CDR2 is SMNVEV in the germline V gene (reference sequence). The CDR3 nucleotides are TGTGCCAGCAGTTTGCTAGGGACAGCTCAGCCCCAGCATTTT. Translated, it gives CASSLLGTAQPQHF.

The chain joins TRBV28 to TRBJ1-1; D gene ambiguous. From germline, CDR1 is MDHEN and CDR2 SYDVKM. Trimming pared 5 bases from V and 5 bases from J, leaving 9 bases between. This CDR3 comprises 12 residues. The DNA for the CDR3 is TGTGCCAGCAGTCCGTGGGGAACTGAAGCTTTCTTT. The encoded protein is CASSPWGTEAFF.

This clonotype showed up just a few times. J is TRBJ2-3 and V is TRBV7-3; D gene uncertain. The V and J ends lost 1 base and 2 bases respectively, with 10 bases between them. CDR3 length: 15 residues. From germline, CDR1 is SGHTA and CDR2 FQGTGA. CDR3 in amino acids: CASSLNRAPTDTQYF. The DNA for the CDR3 is TGTGCCAGCAGCTTAAACCGGGCACCCACAGATACGCAGTATTTT.

This clonotype turned up a few times. The chain has TRBV4-1 and TRBJ2-5; no reliable D call. CDR1 and CDR2 from the germline V gene are MGHRA and YSYEKL. Trimming pared 0 bases from V and 5 bases from J, leaving 4 bases between. The CDR3 extends over 12 amino acids. The CDR3 reads CASSQDYETQYF. Here the CDR3 DNA reads TGCGCCAGCAGCCAAGACTATGAGACCCAGTACTTC.

This chain joins TRBV5-1 and TRBJ2-3, with TRBD2 identical over 7 bases. The V gene end was trimmed by 0 bases and the J gene end by 5 bases; junction bases not matched to a gene: 6. In germline, CDR1 is SGHRS, CDR2 YFSETQ. There are 15 residues in the CDR3. The CDR3 DNA sequence: TGCGCCAGCAGCTTGGCCCTAGCGGAAGTAGATACGCAGTATTTT. Protein product: CASSLALAEVDTQYF.

This clonotype was counted between two and nine times. The chain recombines TRBV6-2 or TRBV6-3 with TRBJ2-7, with D unclear. The CDR3 has 15 amino acids. V shed 0 bases and J shed 3 bases, with 12 bases lying between them. Germline V gives CDR1 MNHEY, CDR2 SVGEGT. The CDR3 loop reads CASSYSRAVGYEQYF. The CDR3 DNA reads TGTGCCAGCAGTTACTCACGAGCCGTCGGCTACGAGCAGTACTTC.

This clonotype has just a few counts. Since a much larger clone is just one base distant, this may be a read error. The rearrangement links TRBV7-2 to TRBJ2-1; the D gene is possibly TRBD2 (5 bases). Germline CDR1 SGHTA, CDR2 FQGNSA. The CDR3 is 15 amino acids. CDR3 sequence reads: CASFGIGGIYNEQSF. The CDR3 DNA is TGTGCCAGCTTCGGAATCGGAGGAATCTACAATGAGCAGTCCTTC.

This clonotype was observed a handful of times. V and J are TRBV12-3 or TRBV12-4 and TRBJ2-7; 7 nucleotides agree with TRBD1. The V and J ends lost 7 bases and 3 bases, in that order; junction bases with no gene match: 9. The CDR3 contains 14 residues. CDR3 bases: TGTGCCAGCACCAAGGACAGGCATTTCTACGAGCAGTACTTC. This gives the protein CASTKDRHFYEQYF.

This clonotype was seen a few times. The gene calls are TRBV4-1 and TRBJ2-7; D remains ambiguous. Trimming removed 3 bases at V and 0 bases at J, with 9 bases between. The CDR3 contains 14 residues. Germline-derived CDR1 and CDR2 are MGHRA and YSYEKL. The CDR3 DNA is TGCGCCAGCAGCCATGCGGACCGCTCCTACGAGCAGTACTTC. Its protein is CASSHADRSYEQYF.

This chain joins TRBV29-1 and TRBJ2-2; the D is unclear. The V gene lost 4 bases and the J gene lost 1 base, with 7 bases spanning the gap. This CDR3 contains 13 residues. Germline assignment: CDR1 SQVTM and CDR2 ANQGSEA. In nucleotides, the CDR3 is TGCAGCGTTGTACGCGGGAACACCGGGGAGCTGTTTTTT. Protein: CSVVRGNTGELFF.

CDR3 sequence (DNA): TGCAGTGCTCATCCGGCCGGGGAAAAACTGTTTTTT. Its protein is CSAHPAGEKLFF. V is TRBV20-1 and J is TRBJ1-4; D uncertain. V was cut by 5 bases and J by 8 bases, with 12 bases left in between. CDR1 is DFQATT and CDR2 is SNEGSKA in the germline V gene (reference sequence). The CDR3 consists of 12 residues.

Of note for this clonotype: Its ends do not fully match the called genes, so a read error is possible. The J gene is TRBJ2-2, the V gene TRBV27, with a weak D call TRBD1 (7 bases). Per the germline V gene, CDR1 is MNHEY and CDR2 is SMNVEV (reference sequence). This CDR3 is 15 amino acids long. CDR3 DNA sequence: TGTGCCAGCAGTTTCTCGACAGGGTTCTTTCGGGAGCCGTTTTTT. Protein product: CASSFSTGFFREPFF.

This chain joins TRBV12-3 or TRBV12-4 and TRBJ2-6; no clear D. The CDR3 runs to 13 residues. Trimming cost V 6 bases and J 5 bases, with 8 bases left between them. The CDR3 loop is CASSPSRANVLTF. The CDR3 nucleotides are TGTGCCAGCAGCCCTTCCCGGGCCAACGTCCTGACTTTC.

The CDR3 sequence is CASSLGTGRNSPLHF. In DNA, the CDR3 is TGTGCCAGCAGCCTAGGGACAGGGAGGAATTCACCCCTCCACTTT. The V gene is TRBV7-2, the J gene TRBJ1-6; 9 nucleotides match TRBD1. J lost 7 bases, V lost 5 bases, and 6 bases had no gene match. This CDR3 spans 15 amino acids. Germline V gene sequence: CDR1 SGHTA, CDR2 FQGNSA.

Note on this clonotype: This may be a read error, as it is one base from a much larger clone. This is likely a read error, given that the CDR3 carries no conserved phenylalanine or tryptophan at its end. This chain joins TRBV18 and TRBJ2-3, with D possibly TRBD1 on 5 matching bases. Germline CDR1 KGHSH, CDR2 LQKENI. Trimming pared 7 bases from V and 3 bases from J, leaving 11 bases between. CDR3 length: 13 residues. CDR3: CASCDQGTDTQYS. The CDR3 nucleotides are TGTGCCAGCTGCGACCAGGGTACAGATACGCAGTATTCT.

The rearrangement links TRBV6-1 to TRBJ2-5; 9 bases match TRBD2. Germline CDR1 and CDR2: MNHNS and SASEGT. V dropped 1 base and J dropped 2; count of bases not matched to a gene: 2. This CDR3 has 15 amino acids. CDR3 in DNA: TGTGCCAGCAGTGAAGAGGCGGGAGGGCAAGAGACCCAGTACTTC. Its translation: CASSEEAGGQETQYF.

The CDR3 DNA is TGCGCCAGCAGCTTACGAAGGGGGGGGGGCGACATCTACAATGAGCAGTTCTTC. This sequence encodes CASSLRRGGGDIYNEQFF. The gene calls are TRBV5-1 and TRBJ2-1; tentative D call: TRBD2 (7 bases). CDR1 and CDR2 from the germline V gene are SGHRS and YFSETQ. The CDR3 covers 18 residues. Between the trimmed V and J ends, which lost 2 bases and 3 bases, there was a span of 21 bases.

As for this clonotype: With a much larger clone just one base away, this may be a read error. The CDR3 here is CAGSQGGSTAYEQYF. The CDR3 DNA reads as TGTGCCGGCAGCCAAGGGGGTTCGACAGCCTACGAGCAGTACTTC. The V and J genes are TRBV4-2 and TRBJ2-7, with a tentative D call TRBD1 (6 bases). Germline loops: CDR1 LGHNA, CDR2 YNFKEQ. This CDR3 is 15 amino acids long.

The V and J genes are TRBV28 and TRBJ2-3; no reliable D call. Germline V lookup: CDR1 MDHEN, CDR2 SYDVKM. Trimming took off 5 bases at V and 2 bases at J, with 5 bases between the two ends. The CDR3 loop spans 12 amino acids. DNA of the CDR3: TGTGCCAGCAGTACCCCCACAGATACGCAGTATTTT. It specifies CASSTPTDTQYF.

This clonotype has a count of ten or more. The chain uses TRBV5-1 and TRBJ2-2; D unclear. Trimming left V 3 bases short and J 7 bases short, with 4 bases between. Germline CDR1 reads SGHRS; CDR2 reads YFSETQ. This CDR3 is built from 11 residues. The CDR3 protein is CASSWGGELFF. The DNA for the CDR3 is TGCGCCAGCAGCTGGGGCGGGGAGCTGTTTTTT. Full variable domain (rest looked up from reference TRBV5-1 and TRBJ2-2): KAGVTQTPRYLIKTRGQQVTLSCSPISGHRSVSWYQQTPGQGLQFLFEYFSETQRNKGNFPGRFSGRQFSNSRSEMNVSTLELGDSALYLCASSWGGELFFGEGSRLTVL.

In this sample, this clonotype is medium-sized. This chain uses TRBV4-1 with TRBJ2-3; D unclear. The CDR3 runs 12 residues. CDR1 is MGHRA and CDR2 is YSYEKL in the germline V gene. Trimming stripped 1 base from V and 6 bases from J, with 5 bases between. This CDR3 reads CASSQGLDTQYF. The CDR3 DNA is TGCGCCAGCAGCCAAGGTCTTGATACGCAGTATTTT.

This chain joins TRBV7-8 and TRBJ2-3, with a possible D match to TRBD1 (5 bases). V was trimmed by 4 bases and J by 3 bases, leaving 14 bases between them. The CDR3 covers 15 residues. The germline gives CDR1 SGHVS, CDR2 FQNEAQ. CDR3 residues: CASSWGEVETDTQYF. The CDR3 DNA follows: TGTGCCAGCAGCTGGGGCGAGGTCGAAACAGATACGCAGTATTTT.

The J gene is TRBJ1-1, the V gene TRBV7-9, with a weak D call TRBD1 (6 bases). This CDR3 has 15 residues. CDR1 and CDR2 from the germline V gene are SEHNR and FQNEAQ (reference sequence). Trimming took 5 bases from V and 1 from J, leaving 14 bases between them. The CDR3 nucleotides are TGTGCCAGCAGCCGTGGGGGGCAGAAGAACACTGAAGCTTTCTTT. Amino acid sequence: CASSRGGQKNTEAFF.

This clonotype occurred a few times. One junction end disagrees with the germline gene, perhaps due to a read error. CDR3 sequence (DNA): TGTGCCAACAGCCCAGGGGGTTTGGAGACCCAGTACTTC. It yields the protein CANSPGGLETQYF. The chain joins TRBV7-9 to TRBJ2-5, with 7 nucleotides matching TRBD1. Germline V CDR1 and CDR2: SEHNR, FQNEAQ (reference sequence). This CDR3 is built from 13 residues.

The rearrangement uses TRBV4-1 and TRBJ2-7, with a weak D call TRBD1 (6 bases). This CDR3 spans 15 amino acids. The V and J ends lost 4 bases and 5 bases respectively, with 18 bases between them. CDR1 is MGHRA, CDR2 YSYEKL, per germline. The DNA for the CDR3 is TGCGCCAGCAGCCCGTACGCCGACAGGAGAGACGAGCAGTACTTC. Amino acids: CASSPYADRRDEQYF.

This clonotype was seen a handful of times. V usage is TRBV28 and J usage is TRBJ2-7, with 7 bases fitting TRBD1. The CDR3 covers 15 residues. V dropped 8 bases and J dropped 5; count of bases not matched to a gene: 15. Looked up from germline, CDR1 is MDHEN and CDR2 is SYDVKM. For the CDR3, the DNA is TGTGCCAGCTACGACAGGGATAGGGTGTCGAACGAGCAGTACTTC. Amino acid sequence: CASYDRDRVSNEQYF.

This clonotype occurred many times. The rearrangement joins TRBV7-2 to TRBJ2-4, with D perhaps matching TRBD1 (5 bases). The CDR3 runs to 14 residues. Looked up from germline, CDR1 is SGHTA and CDR2 is FQGNSA. V was cut by 5 bases and J by 9 bases, with 17 bases left in between. The CDR3 is CASSHIIGAGIQYF. The CDR3 bases are TGTGCCAGCAGCCACATAATAGGGGCCGGCATTCAGTACTTC.